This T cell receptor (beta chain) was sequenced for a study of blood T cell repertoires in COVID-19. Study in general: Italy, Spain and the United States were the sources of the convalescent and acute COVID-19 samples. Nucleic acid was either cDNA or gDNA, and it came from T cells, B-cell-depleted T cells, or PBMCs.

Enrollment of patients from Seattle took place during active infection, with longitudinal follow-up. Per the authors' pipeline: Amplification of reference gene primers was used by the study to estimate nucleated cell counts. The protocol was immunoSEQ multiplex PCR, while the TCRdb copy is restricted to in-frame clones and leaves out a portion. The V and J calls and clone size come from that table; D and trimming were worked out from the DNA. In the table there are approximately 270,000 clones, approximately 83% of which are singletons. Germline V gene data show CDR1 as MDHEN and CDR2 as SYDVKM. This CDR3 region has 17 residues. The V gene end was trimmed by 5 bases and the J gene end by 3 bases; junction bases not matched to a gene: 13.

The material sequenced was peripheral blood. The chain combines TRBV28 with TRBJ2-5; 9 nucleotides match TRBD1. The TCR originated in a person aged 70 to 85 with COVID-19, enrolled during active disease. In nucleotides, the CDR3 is TGTGCCAGCAGTGCATCCGGGACAGGGACAATAGAAGAGACCCAGTACTTC. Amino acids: CASSASGTGTIEETQYF.